These T cell receptor beta chains were read from a single sample in a study of blood T cells in healthy people across ages. Each CDR3 protein is one row after TCRdb ran MiXCR on the 5' RACE reads. The sample yields approximately 810,000 distinct CDR3 sequences, about 34% seen once. The specimen was blood. The receptors here all came from a young man in good health. Both conserved end residues are part of each CDR3. A D gene is named only where the DNA matches it firmly. Some rows mark clone size as missing; the rest say once, few, many or name a class of expanded clone.

j_call clone_size v_call d_call cdr3_aa cdr3_nt
TRBJ2-1 many TRBV3-1 TRBD2 CASSPLGRTSINEQFF TGTGCCAGCAGCCCTCTCGGGAGGACTAGCATCAATGAGCAGTTCTTC
TRBJ2-4 NA TRBV27 TRBD1 CASSGQGWNIQYF TGTGCCAGCAGTGGACAGGGCTGGAACATTCAGTACTTC
TRBJ2-7 NA TRBV5-1 TRBD1 CASSLDQGAFYEQYF TGCGCCAGCAGCTTGGATCAGGGGGCTTTCTACGAGCAGTACTTC
TRBJ2-1 NA TRBV28 NA CASSLWRGASDPGRYNEQFF TGTGCCAGCAGTTTATGGAGAGGGGCGAGCGACCCTGGCCGGTACAATGAGCAGTTCTTC
TRBJ2-1 NA TRBV2 TRBD1 CASSSTERGLFHEQFF TGTGCCAGCAGTTCCACGGAGAGGGGGCTATTTCATGAGCAGTTCTTC
TRBJ2-7 NA TRBV29-1 TRBD1 CSVVGQAYEQYF TGCAGCGTTGTGGGACAGGCATACGAGCAGTACTTC
TRBJ2-1 many TRBV5-1 TRBD2 CASSPRTSGASDAYNEQFF TGCGCCAGCAGCCCCAGGACTAGCGGGGCATCCGATGCCTACAATGAGCAGTTCTTC
TRBJ1-2 NA TRBV29-1 NA CSVVVGYGYTF TGCAGCGTTGTGGTGGGCTATGGCTACACCTTC
TRBJ1-5 few TRBV6-6 NA CASWGNNQPQHF TGTGCCAGTTGGGGGAACAATCAGCCCCAGCATTTT
TRBJ2-3 NA TRBV4-2 TRBD1 CASNQDRGTDTQYF TGTGCCAGCAACCAGGACAGGGGGACAGATACGCAGTATTTT
TRBJ2-1 NA TRBV29-1 NA CSVGGREDEQFF TGCAGCGTTGGGGGCAGGGAGGACGAGCAGTTCTTC
TRBJ1-2 NA TRBV20-1 TRBD1 CSARTQGSPYGYTF TGCAGTGCTAGGACACAGGGGTCGCCCTATGGCTACACCTTC
TRBJ2-5 NA TRBV7-2 NA CASSLVRTFRETKYF TGTGCCAGCAGCTTAGTTCGTACCTTTAGAGAGACCAAGTACTTC
TRBJ1-1 NA TRBV7-9 TRBD1 CASSGWTGVTEAFF TGTGCCAGCAGCGGGTGGACAGGGGTCACTGAAGCTTTCTTT
TRBJ2-3 NA TRBV4-2 TRBD2 CASSQGSGGGTDTQYF TGTGCCAGCAGCCAGGGTAGCGGGGGCGGAACAGATACGCAGTATTTT
TRBJ2-1 few TRBV6-2/TRBV6-3 NA CASTKPAINEQFF TGTGCCAGCACCAAGCCAGCGATCAATGAGCAGTTCTTC
TRBJ1-1 few TRBV7-2 NA CASSPQGRENTEAFF TGTGCCAGCAGCCCCCAGGGACGGGAGAACACTGAAGCTTTCTTT
TRBJ2-1 NA TRBV20-1 TRBD1 CSAAGQGGRAEQFF TGCAGTGCTGCGGGACAGGGCGGACGAGCGGAGCAGTTCTTC
TRBJ2-3 few TRBV9 TRBD1 CASSTKTGSTDTQYF TGTGCCAGCAGCACAAAGACAGGGAGCACAGATACGCAGTATTTT
TRBJ1-2 NA TRBV3-1 NA CASSQDWARAHYGYTF TGTGCCAGCAGCCAAGATTGGGCCAGGGCTCACTATGGCTACACCTTC
TRBJ2-1 many TRBV29-1 NA CSAPDPVHGEQFF TGCAGCGCTCCCGACCCGGTTCACGGTGAGCAGTTCTTC
TRBJ2-2 NA TRBV12-3/TRBV12-4 NA CASKGLGGSTGELFF TGTGCCAGCAAAGGTTTGGGTGGAAGCACCGGGGAGCTGTTTTTT
TRBJ2-1 few TRBV6-6 NA CASSPPRSGNEQFF TGTGCCAGCAGTCCTCCCCGGAGCGGCAATGAGCAGTTCTTC
TRBJ2-7 NA TRBV6-5 TRBD1 CASSSPRQGSYF TGTGCCAGCAGTTCCCCACGACAGGGGTCGTACTTC
TRBJ2-2 NA TRBV5-1 TRBD2 CASSDLLAGGPNTGELFF TGCGCCAGCAGCGACCTACTAGCGGGAGGACCGAACACCGGGGAGCTGTTTTTT
TRBJ2-2 NA TRBV7-9 TRBD2 CATPGRTSAGELFF TGTGCCACCCCCGGGAGGACTTCGGCCGGGGAGCTGTTTTTT
TRBJ1-6 NA TRBV4-3 NA CASSHEGPYNSPLHF TGCGCCAGCAGCCACGAGGGGCCCTATAATTCACCCCTCCACTTT
TRBJ2-1 few TRBV10-3 TRBD1 CALHYRDSPYNEQFF TGTGCCCTTCACTATCGGGACAGCCCATACAATGAGCAGTTCTTC
TRBJ1-2 NA TRBV14 NA CASSQGRSGSYGYTF TGTGCCAGCAGCCAAGGTCGGAGTGGGAGCTATGGCTACACCTTC
TRBJ1-6 NA TRBV12-3/TRBV12-4 NA CASSFRCYNSPLHF TGTGCCAGCAGTTTTAGGTGTTATAATTCACCCCTCCACTTT
TRBJ1-1 NA TRBV7-2 TRBD1 CASSPTGSIAEAFF TGTGCCAGCAGCCCGACAGGGTCTATAGCTGAAGCTTTCTTT
TRBJ2-1 NA TRBV11-2 NA CASTPQLASLGEQFF TGTGCCAGCACCCCGCAGTTAGCGAGTCTAGGCGAGCAGTTCTTC
TRBJ2-1 few TRBV7-2 TRBD2 CASSSRVAGGYEQFF TGTGCCAGCAGCTCCCGGGTAGCGGGGGGGTATGAGCAGTTCTTC
TRBJ1-1 few TRBV10-3 NA CAISEGAQAFF TGTGCCATCAGTGAGGGGGCCCAAGCTTTCTTT
TRBJ2-7 many TRBV20-1 NA CSARDPTSYEQYF TGCAGTGCTAGGGATCCCACCTCCTACGAGCAGTACTTC
TRBJ1-2 NA TRBV28 NA CASSFGGGANYGYTF TGTGCCAGCAGTTTCGGGGGGGGGGCCAACTATGGCTACACCTTC
TRBJ1-5 few TRBV2 NA CASSEEPQHF TGTGCCAGCAGTGAGGAGCCCCAGCATTTT
TRBJ1-1 NA TRBV13 NA CASSPLVGLNTEAFF TGTGCCAGCAGCCCACTTGTGGGATTGAACACTGAAGCTTTCTTT
TRBJ2-7 NA TRBV12-3/TRBV12-4 TRBD2 CASSFSGGRSYEQYF TGTGCCAGCAGTTTCTCCGGGGGGAGATCCTACGAGCAGTACTTC
TRBJ2-1 NA TRBV15 NA CATSRDRNRGGNEQFF TGTGCCACCAGCAGAGATCGTAACAGGGGGGGAAATGAGCAGTTCTTC
TRBJ2-5 few TRBV20-1 NA CSASRPSAFQETQYF TGCAGTGCTAGTCGCCCCTCGGCGTTCCAAGAGACCCAGTACTTC
TRBJ1-1 NA TRBV7-2 NA CASSLSSNVNTEAFF TGTGCCAGCAGCTTAAGCTCTAACGTGAACACTGAAGCTTTCTTT
TRBJ2-7 many TRBV12-3/TRBV12-4 NA CASSLSAYSKQYF TGTGCCAGCAGTTTGAGTGCCTATAGCAAGCAGTACTTC